Presented here are 10 T cell receptor beta chains from one specimen sequenced in a study of cytomegalovirus exposure and HLA in healthy donors. The PCR used 60 Vbeta and 13 Jbeta primers. The assay was immunoSEQ multiplex PCR, and TCRdb's table has in-frame clones only and misses some. This sample has 150,000 to 200,000 clones, with about 80% found just once. The sample taken for sequencing was PBMCs. Receptor source: a man aged 25 to 40 in good health and CMV-seropositive.

The chain recombines TRBV13 with TRBJ2-1, with TRBD2 matching 9 bases. J gave up 7 bases and V 5 bases, and 12 bases lay outside the gene matches. The length of the CDR3 is 16 residues. Germline assignment: CDR1 PRHDT and CDR2 FYEKMQ (reference sequence). CDR3 sequence (DNA): TGTGCCAGCAGCCGCGGGGGGGGGAGGGCCGGGAATGAGCAGTTCTTC. Translating gives CASSRGGGRAGNEQFF.

In its sample, this clone was seen a few times. The chain has TRBV9 and TRBJ2-1; TRBD2 might be the D (6 bases). The germline V gene has CDR1 SGDLS and CDR2 YYNGEE. Trimming took off 4 bases at V and 0 bases at J, with 11 bases between the two ends. The CDR3 totals 15 residues. CDR3 protein: CASSPYSGSYNEQFF. Here the CDR3 DNA reads TGTGCCAGCAGCCCCTATAGCGGCTCCTACAATGAGCAGTTCTTC.

The rearrangement uses TRBV9 and TRBJ1-1, with TRBD1 matching over 10 bases. The V gene's germline CDR1 is SGDLS and CDR2 YYNGEE. Trimming removed 4 bases from V and 3 bases from J; junction bases left unmatched: 6. This CDR3 is built from 15 residues. CDR3 sequence reads: CASSPRTGGDTEAFF. The CDR3 bases are TGTGCCAGCAGCCCTCGGACAGGGGGAGACACTGAAGCTTTCTTT.

The genes are TRBV5-1 and TRBJ1-4; D uncertain. CDR3 length: 15 amino acids. Germline loops: CDR1 SGHRS, CDR2 YFSETQ. Trimming pared 4 bases from V and 2 bases from J, leaving 12 bases between. This chain's CDR3 is CASSPLRDTNEKLFF. The CDR3 nucleotides read TGCGCCAGCAGCCCATTGAGGGATACTAATGAAAAACTGTTTTTT.

This rearrangement joins TRBV5-1 to TRBJ1-2, with a tentative D call TRBD1 (6 bases). Germline lookup yields CDR1 SGHRS and CDR2 YFSETQ. CDR3 size: 15 residues. The V end was cut by 1 base, the J end by 7 bases, with 17 bases between. In nucleotides, the CDR3 is TGCGCCAGCAGCTTGAGGGCAGGGGAGGGGTCTGGCTACACCTTC. Translated, it gives CASSLRAGEGSGYTF.

This CDR3 reads CASSLQGPNTEAFF. CDR3 DNA sequence: TGTGCCAGCAGCTTACAGGGGCCGAACACTGAAGCTTTCTTT. The chain recombines TRBV7-2 with TRBJ1-1; a weak D match, TRBD1 (6 bases). This CDR3 has 14 amino acids. CDR1 is SGHTA, CDR2 FQGNSA, per germline. V shed 2 bases and J shed 1 base, with 8 bases lying between them.

J is TRBJ2-7 and V is TRBV7-2; D might be TRBD1 (6 bases). This CDR3 spans 13 amino acids. Germline V gives CDR1 SGHTA, CDR2 FQGNSA. Trimming pared 3 bases from V and 2 bases from J, leaving 8 bases between. CDR3 region: CASSFQGTYEQYF. CDR3 DNA sequence: TGTGCCAGCAGCTTTCAGGGGACCTACGAGCAGTACTTC.

The chain recombines TRBV28 with TRBJ1-4, with 12 bases identical to TRBD1. CDR1 and CDR2 (germline): MDHEN, SYDVKM. CDR3 length equals 15 residues. V shed 6 bases and J 4 bases; nucleotides not matched to a gene: 3. CDR3 DNA: TGTGCCAGCAGGGGACAGGGGGCGCGTAATGAAAAACTGTTTTTT. Its protein is CASRGQGARNEKLFF.

J is TRBJ1-2 and V is TRBV5-6, with D possibly being TRBD1 (6 bases). The CDR3 has 14 amino acids. V lost 2 bases to trimming and J lost 4 bases, with 12 bases between them. From germline, CDR1 is SGHDT and CDR2 YYEEEE. The CDR3 bases are TGTGCCAGCAGCTTTACGACAGGCCGCTATGGCTACACCTTC. Translating gives CASSFTTGRYGYTF.

CDR3 protein: CAILRGRGTEAFF. CDR3 nucleotide sequence: TGTGCCATCCTCAGGGGGCGGGGGACTGAAGCTTTCTTT. The V call is TRBV6-1, the J call TRBJ1-1; 8 bases align to TRBD1. The CDR3 is 13 amino acids. Unmatched junction bases numbered 9, after V lost 10 bases and J lost 5 bases. Looked up from germline, CDR1 is MNHNS and CDR2 is SASEGT.